The clone carrying this TCR beta chain has just one count. The data were taken from a study of cytomegalovirus exposure and HLA in healthy donors. Trimming took off 7 bases at V and 4 bases at J, with 10 bases between the two ends. The CDR3 is 12 residues long. Per the germline V gene, CDR1 is MDHEN and CDR2 is SYDVKM. The PCR contained 60 Vbeta and 13 Jbeta primers. Method: immunoSEQ multiplex PCR; TCRdb's copy keeps in-frame clones and lacks some. The sample records over 150,000 clones, around 68% being singletons. The source material was PBMCs. The clonotype originates from a middle-aged man in good health and CMV-seronegative. This chain uses TRBV28 with TRBJ1-2; the D is unclear. For the CDR3, the DNA is TGTGCCAGCACCCAGGCTGGCTATGGCTACACCTTC. This sequence encodes CASTQAGYGYTF.